This T cell receptor (beta chain) was found in a study of shared clonotypes between healthy human individuals. Notes on this clone: The sample has other DNA sequences that encode this CDR3 too.

Only CD45RO-negative cells positively selected for CCR7 counted as naive CD8 cells, so terminally differentiated effector memory CD45RA+ cells were excluded. The CDR3 consists of 12 residues. V shed 1 base and J shed 5 bases, with 6 bases lying between them. Looked up from germline, CDR1 is SGDLS and CDR2 is YYNGEE. Using immunoSEQ multiplex PCR, the repertoire was profiled, and TCRdb retains in-frame clones only, with some absent. The sample has over 2 million clones; about 95% are singletons. Material for sequencing was naive CD8+ T cells sorted from blood. The chain links TRBV9 to TRBJ1-2; D not certain. The receptor comes from a man in his late teens or twenties in good health. CDR3 sequence: CASSVTGYGYTF. The CDR3 region has the DNA TGTGCCAGCAGCGTAACGGGTTATGGCTACACCTTC. The full variable domain, its missing parts supplied by reference TRBV9 and TRBJ1-2, is DSGVTQTPKHLITATGQRVTLRCSPRSGDLSVYWYQQSLDQGLQFLIQYYNGEERAKGNILERFSAQQFPDLHSELNLSSLELGDSALYFCASSVTGYGYTFGSGTRLTVV.